This T cell receptor (beta chain) was identified during a study of control samples from healthy donors and cancer patients. The V and J ends lost 2 bases and 9 bases respectively, with 11 bases between them. Germline CDR1 is MNHNS and CDR2 is SASEGT. The CDR3 has 14 amino acids. Libraries were prepared by immunoSEQ multiplex PCR; TCRdb keeps only in-frame clonotypes and omits some of them. The sample lists about 150,000 clones; just under 95% were seen once. V gene TRBV6-1 combines with J gene TRBJ2-6; the D gene could be TRBD1 or TRBD2 (5 bases each). This receptor was obtained from a man aged 55 to 70 with colorectal cancer. Sequences were obtained from PBMCs. CDR3 DNA: TGTGCCAGCAGTGAAATGGGACGGGGCAACGTCCTGACTTTC. Protein product: CASSEMGRGNVLTF.